These 26 T cell receptor beta chains originate from one sample sequenced in a study of T cell repertoires in cytomegalovirus infection. One entry per CDR3 protein results from TCRdb running MiXCR on the reads. The repertoire consists of 600,000 to 800,000 distinct CDR3 sequences, with roughly 26% occurring once and the leading ten covering under 8.5%. The sequenced material came from CD8+ T cells from PBMCs. The receptors here all came from a human donor in good health (CMV status not recorded). Some clones in this sample may be carry-over from other donors' samples.

This clonotype has just one count. This chain connects TRBV29-1 to TRBJ2-7; D not certain. Trimming removed 2 bases at V and 4 bases at J, with 6 bases between. In germline, CDR1 is SQVTM, CDR2 ANQGSEA. There are 11 residues in the CDR3. The CDR3 spells CSVEKGYEQYF. In DNA, the CDR3 is TGCAGCGTTGAAAAGGGTTACGAGCAGTACTTC.

In its sample, this clonotype was seen a few times. CDR3: CASSFDLNTQYF. The CDR3 DNA reads TGTGCCAGCAGCTTTGACCTCAATACGCAGTATTTT. The chain couples TRBV7-9 to TRBJ2-3; no definite D call. V was clipped by 3 bases and J by 7 bases, with 8 bases between them. Germline V gene data show CDR1 as SEHNR and CDR2 as FQNEAQ (reference sequence). This CDR3 is 12 amino acids long.

This sequence joins TRBV6-6 and TRBJ2-2; D is undetermined. Trimming shortened V by 2 bases and J by 4 bases, and 5 bases separated the two germline ends. The CDR3 extends over 13 amino acids. Germline loops: CDR1 MNHNY, CDR2 SVGAGI (reference sequence). This chain's CDR3 is CASSYASTGELFF. The CDR3 DNA reads TGTGCCAGCAGTTACGCCAGCACCGGGGAGCTGTTTTTT.

CDR3 protein: CSALTPGQATSGANVLTF. DNA for the CDR3: TGCAGTGCTCTCACGCCGGGACAGGCAACCTCTGGGGCCAACGTCCTGACTTTC. V usage is TRBV20-1 and J usage is TRBJ2-6, with TRBD1 identical over 8 bases. Germline V gives CDR1 DFQATT, CDR2 SNEGSKA (reference sequence). The CDR3 is 18 amino acids. V shed 5 bases, J shed 0 bases, and the junction held 12 bases outside the gene matches.

This clonotype turned up a few times. This chain connects TRBV6-2 or TRBV6-3 to TRBJ1-1, with a weak D call TRBD1 (5 bases). CDR1 is MNHEY and CDR2 is SVGEGT in the germline V gene. Trimming took 8 bases from V and 3 from J, leaving 13 bases between them. The CDR3 totals 13 residues. CDR3 nucleotides: TGTGCCAGCCAGGGTTTAGGCTACACTGAAGCTTTCTTT. As protein: CASQGLGYTEAFF.

This clonotype was detected a few times. The gene calls are TRBV6-6 and TRBJ2-7; 12 nucleotides agree with TRBD2. Germline V gene sequence: CDR1 MNHNY, CDR2 SVGAGI (reference sequence). This CDR3 spans 16 amino acids. V was clipped by 2 bases and J by 5 bases; unmatched bases: 7. CDR3 sequence: CASSYTGLAGNHEQYF. The DNA of the CDR3 is TGTGCCAGCAGTTACACCGGACTAGCGGGGAACCACGAGCAGTACTTC.

This clonotype came up a few times. The chain uses TRBV4-2 and TRBJ1-2; D gene ambiguous. Germline V gene lookup returns CDR1 LGHNA and CDR2 YNFKEQ. The CDR3 contains 12 residues. V dropped 4 bases and J dropped 7 bases, with 10 bases sitting between them. The CDR3 loop reads CASSPGILGYTF. Written as DNA, the CDR3 is TGTGCCAGCAGCCCCGGGATACTTGGCTACACCTTC.

The chain is built from TRBV19 and TRBJ1-1; D is perhaps TRBD1 (6 bases). The V end lost 6 bases, the J end lost 4 bases, and 12 bases lay between the germline ends. CDR1 is LNHDA and CDR2 is SQIVND in the germline V gene (reference sequence). This CDR3 has 13 residues. CDR3 sequence: CASRVGAGTEAFF. The CDR3 DNA reads as TGTGCCAGTAGGGTGGGGGCTGGCACTGAAGCTTTCTTT.

This clonotype was detected ten times or more. V is TRBV7-6 and J is TRBJ2-3; the D gene could be TRBD1 or TRBD2 (5 bases each). Trimming cost V 3 bases and J 0 bases, with 13 bases left between them. Germline V CDR1 and CDR2: SGHVS, FNYEAQ. This CDR3 has 16 residues. The CDR3, as DNA: TGTGCCAGCAGCTTCGGGGACGGATCTAGCACAGATACGCAGTATTTT. Translated, it gives CASSFGDGSSTDTQYF.

The chain links TRBV9 to TRBJ2-3, with unresolved D. Trimming stripped 0 bases from V and 3 bases from J, with 8 bases between. CDR1 SGDLS and CDR2 YYNGEE come from the germline V gene. The CDR3 loop spans 14 amino acids. Written as DNA, the CDR3 is TGTGCCAGCAGCGTAGTTGAGGTAACAGATACGCAGTATTTT. Translation: CASSVVEVTDTQYF.

The chain is built from TRBV27 and TRBJ1-1; D is possibly TRBD1 (5 bases). Trimming took 6 bases from V and 2 from J, leaving 10 bases between them. This CDR3 is 13 amino acids long. CDR1 is MNHEY and CDR2 is SMNVEV in the germline V gene (reference sequence). The CDR3 nucleotides read TGTGCCAGCAGACAGGACTTAAACACTGAAGCTTTCTTT. It yields the protein CASRQDLNTEAFF.

CDR3 nucleotides: TGTGCCAGCAGCTTTCTAGCGGGGGGTGAGTCCTACGAGCAGTACTTC. Its protein product is CASSFLAGGESYEQYF. This chain connects TRBV7-6 to TRBJ2-7; 11 bases fit TRBD2. Looked up from germline, CDR1 is SGHVS and CDR2 is FNYEAQ. The CDR3 consists of 16 residues. With 3 bases clipped from V and 1 base from J, the junction kept 5 bases outside the gene matches.

This chain connects TRBV20-1 to TRBJ1-2, with 7 bases lining up with TRBD1. CDR3 length: 14 amino acids. CDR1 is DFQATT, CDR2 SNEGSKA, per germline (reference sequence). Trimming took 5 bases from V and 2 from J; bases not matched to a gene: 8. Here the CDR3 DNA reads TGCAGTGCTTCAACAGGGGACCCAAACTATGGCTACACCTTC. Amino acids: CSASTGDPNYGYTF.

The rearrangement joins TRBV4-1 to TRBJ2-1; 8 bases map to TRBD2. The germline CDR1 and CDR2 sequences are MGHRA and YSYEKL. CDR3 length equals 17 residues. V was pared by 1 base and J by 3 bases, with 8 bases of the junction left unmatched. CDR3 protein: CASSQVLSGEFYNEQFF. CDR3 DNA sequence: TGCGCCAGCAGCCAAGTCCTTAGCGGGGAGTTCTACAATGAGCAGTTCTTC.

This clonotype was counted many times. V usage is TRBV6-2 or TRBV6-3 and J usage is TRBJ2-1; weak D call: TRBD2 (6 bases). The CDR3 covers 17 residues. V was clipped by 2 bases and J by 0 bases, with 14 bases between them. The V gene's germline CDR1 is MNHEY and CDR2 SVGEGT. In DNA form, the CDR3 reads TGTGCCAGCAGTTACCGCGGGGTTCTGAGCTCCTACAATGAGCAGTTCTTC. Translated: CASSYRGVLSSYNEQFF.

The table lists this clonotype with a few counts. V and J are TRBV14 and TRBJ2-2; D perhaps matches TRBD1 (5 bases). This CDR3 has 14 residues. V lost 4 bases, J lost 4 bases, and 10 bases lay in between. The germline CDR1 and CDR2 sequences are SGHDN and FVKESK. The chain's CDR3 is CASSLRQSTGELFF. The CDR3 nucleotides read TGTGCCAGCAGCCTCAGACAGAGCACCGGGGAGCTGTTTTTT. The variable domain in full, completed from reference TRBV14 and TRBJ2-2, reads EAGVTQFPSHSVIEKGQTVTLRCDPISGHDNLYWYRRVMGKEIKFLLHFVKESKQDESGMPNNRFLAERTGGTYSTLKVQPAELEDSGVYFCASSLRQSTGELFFGEGSRLTVL.

The genes are TRBV4-1 and TRBJ1-5, with D uncertain. The germline gives CDR1 MGHRA, CDR2 YSYEKL. Trimming took off 0 bases at V and 4 bases at J, with 7 bases between the two ends. The CDR3 loop spans 14 amino acids. CDR3 nucleotide sequence: TGCGCCAGCAGCCAAGAGAGCCTTAATCAGCCCCAGCATTTT. It encodes CASSQESLNQPQHF.

The CDR3, as DNA: TGCAGCCCGGGACTTATGAACACTGAAGCTTTCTTT. This codes for CSPGLMNTEAFF. The rearrangement links TRBV29-1 to TRBJ1-1, with D perhaps matching TRBD1 (5 bases). The ends were cut back, 8 bases at V and 0 bases at J, with 10 bases in the middle. This CDR3 contains 12 residues. Germline V CDR1 and CDR2: SQVTM, ANQGSEA.

This clonotype was observed many times. V is TRBV7-6 and J is TRBJ1-1; D is perhaps TRBD1 (6 bases). Germline CDR1 SGHVS, CDR2 FNYEAQ. Trimming shortened V by 7 bases and J by 5 bases, and 20 bases separated the two germline ends. The CDR3 runs to 15 residues. The chain's CDR3 is CASTKAGQGITEAFF. The DNA for the CDR3 is TGTGCCAGCACCAAAGCCGGGCAGGGGATAACTGAAGCTTTCTTT.

The chain is built from TRBV12-3 or TRBV12-4 and TRBJ2-7; TRBD1 matches at 8 bases. CDR3 size: 15 residues. V was pared by 6 bases and J by 5 bases, with 12 bases of the junction left unmatched. The CDR3 is CASSPGQGAIHEQYV. The DNA of the CDR3 is TGTGCCAGCAGCCCCGGACAGGGCGCGATCCACGAGCAGTACGTC.

The chain is built from TRBV12-3 or TRBV12-4 and TRBJ2-3, with 7 nucleotides matching TRBD1. The CDR3 has 15 residues. Trimming took 5 bases from V and 4 from J; bases not matched to a gene: 9. In nucleotides, the CDR3 is TGTGCCAGCAGTGGGGACAGTTCTTGGGCAGATACGCAGTATTTT. As protein: CASSGDSSWADTQYF.

There are a few counts of this clonotype. The rearrangement uses TRBV29-1 and TRBJ2-1; 7 nucleotides agree with TRBD1. Germline V lookup: CDR1 SQVTM, CDR2 ANQGSEA. J was trimmed by 12 bases and V by 7 bases; bases with no gene match: 9. The CDR3 consists of 11 residues. CDR3 in DNA: TGCAGCGCTAATACAGGGGACAGGCAGTTCTTC. It translates to CSANTGDRQFF.

This clonotype occurred many times. The chain couples TRBV7-2 to TRBJ1-3, with D hard to call. The germline gives CDR1 SGHTA, CDR2 FQGNSA. Trimming cost V 6 bases and J 1 base, with 13 bases left between them. The CDR3 totals 15 residues. DNA of the CDR3: TGTGCCAGCAGTCATAGGTCATATTCTGGAAACACCATATATTTT. Translated, it gives CASSHRSYSGNTIYF.

The V and J genes are TRBV20-1 and TRBJ1-5; tentatively, D is TRBD1 (5 bases). The V and J ends lost 2 bases and 4 bases respectively, with 12 bases between them. This CDR3 region has 14 residues. The germline V gene has CDR1 DFQATT and CDR2 SNEGSKA (reference sequence). The CDR3 nucleotides are TGCAGTGCTAGATCCAAGGAGGGGAATCAGCCCCAGCATTTT. The encoded protein is CSARSKEGNQPQHF.

Remarks on this clonotype: With a much larger clone just one base away, this may be a read error. V is TRBV11-1 and J is TRBJ2-3, with a weak D call TRBD2 (6 bases). The CDR3 covers 14 residues. Trimming removed 6 bases at V and 2 bases at J, with 12 bases between. CDR1 and CDR2 from the germline V gene are SGHAT and FQDESV (reference sequence). As DNA, the CDR3 is TGTGCCAGCAGGCCCGGGGAGGCCACAGATACGCAGTATTTT. This gives the protein CASRPGEATDTQYF.

This clonotype came up a few times. The chain combines TRBV2 with TRBJ2-1; 7 nucleotides agree with TRBD2. Trimming removed 2 bases from V and 7 bases from J; junction bases left unmatched: 5. From germline, CDR1 is SNHLY and CDR2 FYNNEI. This CDR3 region has 14 residues. CDR3 in DNA: TGTGCCAGCAGTGAATATGGGGGGGGAAATGAGCAGTTCTTC. It is translated as CASSEYGGGNEQFF.